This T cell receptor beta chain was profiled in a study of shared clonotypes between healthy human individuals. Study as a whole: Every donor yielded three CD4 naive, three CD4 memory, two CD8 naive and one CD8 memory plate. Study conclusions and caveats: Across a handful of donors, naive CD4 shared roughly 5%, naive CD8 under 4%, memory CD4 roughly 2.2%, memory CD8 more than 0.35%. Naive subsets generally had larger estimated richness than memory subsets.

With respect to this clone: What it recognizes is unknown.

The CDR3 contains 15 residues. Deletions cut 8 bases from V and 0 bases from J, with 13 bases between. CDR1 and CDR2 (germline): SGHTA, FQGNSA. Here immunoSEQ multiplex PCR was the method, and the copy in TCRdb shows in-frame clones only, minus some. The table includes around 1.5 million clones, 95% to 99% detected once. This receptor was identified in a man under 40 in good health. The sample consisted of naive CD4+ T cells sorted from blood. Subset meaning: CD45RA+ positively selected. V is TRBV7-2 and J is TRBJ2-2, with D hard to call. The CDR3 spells CASHRKFANTGELFF. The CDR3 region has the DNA TGTGCCAGCCACCGAAAGTTCGCGAACACCGGGGAGCTGTTTTTT.